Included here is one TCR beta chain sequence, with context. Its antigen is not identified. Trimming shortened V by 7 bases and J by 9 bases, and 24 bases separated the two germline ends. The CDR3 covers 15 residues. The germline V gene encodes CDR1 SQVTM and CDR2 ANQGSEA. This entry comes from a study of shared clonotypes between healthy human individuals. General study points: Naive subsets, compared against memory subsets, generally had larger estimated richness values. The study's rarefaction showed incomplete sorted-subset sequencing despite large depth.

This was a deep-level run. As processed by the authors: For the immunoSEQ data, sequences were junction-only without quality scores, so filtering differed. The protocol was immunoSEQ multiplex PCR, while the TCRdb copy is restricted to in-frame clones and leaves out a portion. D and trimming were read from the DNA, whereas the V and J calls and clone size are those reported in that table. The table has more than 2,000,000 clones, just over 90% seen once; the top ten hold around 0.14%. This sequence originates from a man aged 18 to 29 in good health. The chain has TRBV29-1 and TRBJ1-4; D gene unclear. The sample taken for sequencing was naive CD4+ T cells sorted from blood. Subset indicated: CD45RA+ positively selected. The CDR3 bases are TGCAGCGCTATACTCGGTGGCCCTTGGAAGAAAAAACTGTTTTTT. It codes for CSAILGGPWKKKLFF.